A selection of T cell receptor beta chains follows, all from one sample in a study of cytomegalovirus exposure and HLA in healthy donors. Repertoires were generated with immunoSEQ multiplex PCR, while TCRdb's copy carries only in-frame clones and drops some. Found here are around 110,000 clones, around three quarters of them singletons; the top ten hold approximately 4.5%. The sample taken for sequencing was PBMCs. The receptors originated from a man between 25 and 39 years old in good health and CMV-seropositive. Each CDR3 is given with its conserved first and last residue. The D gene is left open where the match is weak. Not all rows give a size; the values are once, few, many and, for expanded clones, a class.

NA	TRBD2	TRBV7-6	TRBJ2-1	CASTEGVGLAGFYEQFF	TGTGCCAGCACCGAAGGAGTGGGACTAGCGGGGTTTTATGAGCAGTTCTTC
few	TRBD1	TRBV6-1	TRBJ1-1	CASSEADRVRTEAFF	TGTGCCAGCAGTGAAGCGGACAGGGTGCGGACTGAAGCTTTCTTT
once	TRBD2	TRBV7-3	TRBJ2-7	CASSFGGGADEQYF	TGTGCCAGCAGCTTCGGCGGGGGGGCCGACGAGCAGTACTTC
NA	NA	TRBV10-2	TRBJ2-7	CASSSVNYEQYF	TGCGCCAGCAGTTCAGTGAACTACGAGCAGTACTTC
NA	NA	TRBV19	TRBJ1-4	CASSIKTGDEKLFF	TGTGCCAGTAGTATTAAGACAGGAGATGAAAAACTGTTTTTT
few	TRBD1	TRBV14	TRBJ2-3	CASSQSAGGNTQYF	TGTGCCAGCAGCCAAAGCGCAGGGGGAAATACGCAGTATTTT
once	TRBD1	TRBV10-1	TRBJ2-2	CASKDRANTGELFF	TGCGCCAGCAAGGACAGGGCAAACACCGGGGAGCTGTTTTTT
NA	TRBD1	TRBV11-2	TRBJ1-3	CASSSYRGSGNTIYF	TGTGCCAGCAGCTCTTACAGGGGGTCTGGAAACACCATATATTTT
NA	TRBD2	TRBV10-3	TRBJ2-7	CAINGPSGSYEQYF	TGTGCCATCAATGGGCCTAGCGGATCCTACGAGCAGTACTTC
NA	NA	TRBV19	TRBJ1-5	CASSLPGVGKNQPQHF	TGTGCCAGTAGTCTCCCAGGGGTTGGGAAAAATCAGCCCCAGCATTTT
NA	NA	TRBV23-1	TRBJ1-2	CASSQAWGVYDYGYTF	TGCGCCAGCAGTCAAGCCTGGGGGGTATATGACTATGGCTACACCTTC
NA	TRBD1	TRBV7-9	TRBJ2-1	CASSLPRGSYNEQFF	TGTGCCAGCAGCTTGCCCAGGGGGTCCTACAATGAGCAGTTCTTC
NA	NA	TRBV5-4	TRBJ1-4	CASSLDLASNEKLFF	TGTGCCAGCAGCCTGGACCTCGCCAGTAATGAAAAACTGTTTTTT
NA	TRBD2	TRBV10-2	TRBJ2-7	CASTGLGVTYEQYF	TGCGCCAGCACCGGACTAGGGGTAACCTACGAGCAGTACTTC
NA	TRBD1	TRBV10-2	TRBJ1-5	CASSDRVRNQPQHF	TGCGCCAGCAGCGACAGGGTCCGCAATCAGCCCCAGCATTTT
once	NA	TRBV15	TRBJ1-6	CATSTTSGTPYNSPLHF	TGTGCCACCAGCACTACTTCCGGGACTCCCTATAATTCACCCCTCCACTTT
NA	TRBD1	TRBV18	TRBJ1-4	CASSPLGQVGEKLFF	TGTGCCAGCTCACCACTGGGACAGGTCGGAGAAAAACTGTTTTTT
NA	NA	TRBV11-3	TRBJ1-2	CASSLDPDYGYTF	TGTGCCAGCAGCTTAGATCCGGACTATGGCTACACCTTC
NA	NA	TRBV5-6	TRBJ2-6	CASSLAGDTGANVLTF	TGTGCCAGCAGCTTGGCCGGGGATACTGGGGCCAACGTCCTGACTTTC
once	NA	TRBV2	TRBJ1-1	CANNGQPNTEAFF	TGTGCCAACAACGGACAGCCAAACACTGAAGCTTTCTTT
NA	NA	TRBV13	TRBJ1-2	CASSLGVRGSARGYTF	TGTGCCAGCAGCTTAGGAGTCAGGGGATCGGCGCGCGGCTACACCTTC
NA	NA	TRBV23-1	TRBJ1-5	CASSPPGSHSNQPQHF	TGCGCCAGCAGTCCTCCGGGAAGCCATAGCAATCAGCCCCAGCATTTT
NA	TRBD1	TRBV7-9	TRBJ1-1	CASSLRGQGNTEAFF	TGTGCCAGCAGCTTAAGGGGACAGGGGAACACTGAAGCTTTCTTT
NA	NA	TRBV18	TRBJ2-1	CASSPGHSYNEQFF	TGTGCCAGCTCACCTGGACACTCCTACAATGAGCAGTTCTTC
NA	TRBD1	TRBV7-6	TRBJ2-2	CASSPDRVNTGELFF	TGTGCCAGCAGCCCCGACAGGGTAAACACCGGGGAGCTGTTTTTT
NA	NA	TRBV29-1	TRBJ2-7	CSVESGTLIYEQYF	TGCAGCGTTGAGAGTGGGACTCTAATCTACGAGCAGTACTTC
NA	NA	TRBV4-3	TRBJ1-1	CASSQFRGTEAFF	TGCGCCAGCAGCCAATTCCGGGGGACTGAAGCTTTCTTT
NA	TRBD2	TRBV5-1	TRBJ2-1	CASSLASGTYNEQFF	TGCGCCAGCAGCTTGGCCAGCGGGACGTACAATGAGCAGTTCTTC
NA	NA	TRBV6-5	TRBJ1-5	CASSYGGSQHF	TGTGCCAGCAGTTACGGGGGGAGCCAGCATTTT
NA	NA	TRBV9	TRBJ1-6	CASSVEAGYSPLHF	TGTGCCAGCAGCGTAGAAGCAGGTTATTCACCCCTCCACTTT
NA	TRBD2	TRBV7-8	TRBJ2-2	CASSLTSGNGELFF	TGTGCCAGCAGCTTAACTAGCGGGAACGGGGAGCTGTTTTTT
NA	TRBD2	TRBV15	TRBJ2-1	CATSREGLASNEQFF	TGTGCCACCAGCAGAGAGGGACTAGCAAGCAATGAGCAGTTCTTC
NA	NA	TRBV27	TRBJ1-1	CASSLQGFRNTEAFF	TGTGCCAGCAGTTTACAGGGGTTCAGAAACACTGAAGCTTTCTTT
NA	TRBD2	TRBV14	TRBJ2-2	CASSLLFSGSLTGELFF	TGTGCCAGCAGCCTCCTGTTTAGCGGGAGTCTCACCGGGGAGCTGTTTTTT
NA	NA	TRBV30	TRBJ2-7	CAWSLMGPYGEQYF	TGTGCCTGGAGTCTTATGGGGCCCTACGGCGAGCAGTACTTC
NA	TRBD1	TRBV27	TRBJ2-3	CASSLVFWTGACLTDTQYF	TGTGCCAGCAGTTTGGTCTTCTGGACAGGGGCGTGCCTCACAGATACGCAGTATTTT
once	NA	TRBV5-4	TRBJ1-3	CASSSVRGSAGNTIYF	TGTGCCAGCAGCTCAGTACGGGGTTCGGCGGGAAACACCATATATTTT
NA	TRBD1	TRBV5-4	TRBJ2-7	CASSEAGTAYEQYF	TGTGCCAGCAGCGAAGCCGGGACAGCTTACGAGCAGTACTTC
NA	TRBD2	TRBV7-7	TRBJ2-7	CASSLVRRSASGVSYEQYF	TGTGCTAGCAGCTTAGTTAGGCGGTCTGCTAGCGGGGTTTCCTACGAGCAGTACTTC
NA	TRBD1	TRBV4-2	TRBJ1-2	CASSQDRGQGDYGYTF	TGTGCCAGCAGCCAAGATAGGGGACAGGGGGACTATGGCTACACCTTC
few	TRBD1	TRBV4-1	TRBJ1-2	CASSQEVGGGYGYTF	TGTGCCAGCAGCCAAGAAGTAGGGGGCGGCTATGGCTACACCTTC
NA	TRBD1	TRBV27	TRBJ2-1	CASSKDRVEQFF	TGTGCCAGCAGTAAAGACAGGGTTGAGCAGTTCTTC
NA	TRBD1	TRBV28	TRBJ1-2	CASSFLRGQGGYTF	TGTGCCAGCAGTTTTCTCAGGGGGCAGGGGGGCTACACCTTC